This entry describes one T cell receptor beta chain. Trimming pared 1 base from V and 9 bases from J, leaving 8 bases between. Germline CDR1 and CDR2: SEHNR and FQNEAQ (reference sequence). This CDR3 comprises 12 residues. The sample comes from a study of cytomegalovirus exposure and HLA in healthy donors. The PCR was carried out with 60 Vbeta primers and 13 Jbeta primers. Assay used: immunoSEQ multiplex PCR; TCRdb lists only in-frame clones, some missing. This table has 150,000 or so clones, over 75% appearing once. This TCR derives from a male donor in good health and CMV-seropositive. The sequencing sample was made of PBMCs. The V and J genes are TRBV7-9 and TRBJ2-3, with a possible D match to TRBD1 (5 bases). The CDR3 protein is CASSLVRGTQYF. The CDR3 DNA is TGTGCCAGCAGCTTAGTTAGGGGAACGCAGTATTTT.